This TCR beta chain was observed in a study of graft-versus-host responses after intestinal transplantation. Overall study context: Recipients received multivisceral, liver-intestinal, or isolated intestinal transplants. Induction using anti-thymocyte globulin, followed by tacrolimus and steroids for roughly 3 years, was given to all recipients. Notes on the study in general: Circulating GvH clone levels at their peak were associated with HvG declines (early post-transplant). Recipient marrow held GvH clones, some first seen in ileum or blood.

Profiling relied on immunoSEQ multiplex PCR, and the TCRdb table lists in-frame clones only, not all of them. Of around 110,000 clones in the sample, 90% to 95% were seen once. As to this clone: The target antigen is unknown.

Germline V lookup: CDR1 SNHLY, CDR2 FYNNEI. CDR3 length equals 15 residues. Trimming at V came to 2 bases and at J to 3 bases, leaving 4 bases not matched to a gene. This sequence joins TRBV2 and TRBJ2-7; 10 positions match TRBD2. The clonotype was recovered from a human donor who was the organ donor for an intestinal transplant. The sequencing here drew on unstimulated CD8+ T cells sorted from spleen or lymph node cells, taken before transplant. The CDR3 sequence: CASSESSGSVYEQYF. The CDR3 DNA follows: TGTGCCAGCAGTGAATCTAGCGGGAGTGTCTACGAGCAGTACTTC. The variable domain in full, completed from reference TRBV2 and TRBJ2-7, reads EPEVTQTPSHQVTQMGQEVILRCVPISNHLYFYWYRQILGQKVEFLVSFYNNEISEKSEIFDDQFSVERPDGSNFTLKIRSTKLEDSAMYFCASSESSGSVYEQYFGPGTRLTVT.